These 2 T cell receptor beta chains were sequenced from one sample in a study of blood T cells in healthy people across ages. A second PCR of roughly 7 to 11 cycles used a sample-barcoded 5' primer and a J-beta primer mix. TCRdb fed the 5' RACE reads into MiXCR, producing one record per CDR3 protein. This sample has about 1.4 million distinct CDR3 sequences, with approximately 60% found just once. Sequenced material: blood. These receptor sequences come from a man aged 18 to 35 in good health.

This chain links TRBV7-2 with TRBJ2-3; maybe TRBD2 (6 bases). The CDR3 totals 16 residues. The V end was cut by 7 bases, the J end by 2 bases, with 19 bases between. CDR1 is SGHTA and CDR2 is FQGNSA in the germline V gene. In DNA, the CDR3 is TGTGCCAGCACCCCCCCTTGGCGGGAAGACACAGATACGCAGTATTTT. Translation gives CASTPPWREDTDTQYF.

This rearrangement joins TRBV29-1 to TRBJ2-2; D uncertain. From germline, CDR1 is SQVTM and CDR2 ANQGSEA. The V end was cut by 2 bases, the J end by 2 bases, with 9 bases between. The CDR3 is 14 amino acids. This CDR3 reads CSVELGYNTGELFF. CDR3 bases: TGCAGCGTTGAACTCGGATATAACACCGGGGAGCTGTTTTTT.